What follows is one T cell receptor beta chain and its context. Study donors comprised healthy, HIV-negative adults devoid of recent acute infection or vaccination. Germline values: CDR1 MGHDK, CDR2 SYGVNS. The CDR3 covers 14 residues. V trimming: 3 bases; J trimming: 5 bases; junction bases outside the gene matches: 6. Measured with immunoSEQ multiplex PCR; TCRdb has only the in-frame clones, and not every one. The table includes a few million clones, around 94% detected once. This specimen comes from a study of shared clonotypes between healthy human individuals. This sequence joins TRBV25-1 and TRBJ2-5; 7 bases match TRBD1. This clonotype was sampled from a man between 18 and 29 years old in good health. Sequencing input: naive CD4+ T cells sorted from blood. Subset denoted: CD45RA+ positively selected. The CDR3 spells CASSERGGDETQYF. The CDR3 region has the DNA TGTGCCAGCAGTGAGCGAGGGGGCGATGAGACCCAGTACTTC.